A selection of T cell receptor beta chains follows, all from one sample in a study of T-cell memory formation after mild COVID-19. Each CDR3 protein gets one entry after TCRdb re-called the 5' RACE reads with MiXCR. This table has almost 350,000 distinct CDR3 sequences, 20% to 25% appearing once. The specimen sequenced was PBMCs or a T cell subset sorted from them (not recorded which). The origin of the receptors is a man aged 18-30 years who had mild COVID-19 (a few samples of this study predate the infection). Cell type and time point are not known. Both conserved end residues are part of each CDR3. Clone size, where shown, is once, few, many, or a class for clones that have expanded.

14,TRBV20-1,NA,CSVGTSGGQETQYF
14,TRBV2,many,CASNLAGTGNEQFF
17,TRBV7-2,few,CASSLGGQGYSGNTIYF
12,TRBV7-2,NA,CASSFTPGELFF
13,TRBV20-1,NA,CSARGEGGGGYTF
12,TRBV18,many,CASSHPLETQYF
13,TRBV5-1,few,CASSLAATGELFF
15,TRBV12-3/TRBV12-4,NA,CASSTRPSPTDTQYF
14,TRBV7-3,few,CASSALGGQETQYF
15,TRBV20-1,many,CSASKGGSSQETQYF
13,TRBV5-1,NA,CASSLILTGELFF
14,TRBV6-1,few,CASPGNADNSPLHF
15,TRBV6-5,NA,CASSQQWAGNYGYTF
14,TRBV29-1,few,CSVAVTLSYNEQFF
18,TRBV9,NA,CASSVAPGWSKVAQPQHF
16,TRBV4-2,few,CASSPDRGRPNEKLFF
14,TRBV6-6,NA,CASSYPGTGNIQYF
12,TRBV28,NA,CASAGSSYEQYF
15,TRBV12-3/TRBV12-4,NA,CASRTGSREGDTQYF
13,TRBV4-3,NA,CASSPKPGNIQYF
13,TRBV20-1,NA,CSARGQENYGYTF
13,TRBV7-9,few,CASSLFTGIKLFF
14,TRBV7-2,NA,CASSRGRSPDTQYF
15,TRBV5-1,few,CASSLEDRGHNEQFF
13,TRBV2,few,CASRRQYNTEAFF
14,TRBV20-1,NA,CSARERVRNNEQFF
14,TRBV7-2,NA,CASRAGAGAYGYTF
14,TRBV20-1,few,CSARLGGSGRGYTF
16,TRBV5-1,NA,CASSSSAGTLSYEQYF
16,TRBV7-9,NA,CASSLGLAGGKYEQYF
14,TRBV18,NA,CASSPESLNQPQHF
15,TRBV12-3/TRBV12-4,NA,CASSSPTDLQETQYF
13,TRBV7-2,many,CASTPGGGDTQYF
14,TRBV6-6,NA,CASSYAGQGFGYTF
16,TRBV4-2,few,CASSPGTSGATDTQYF
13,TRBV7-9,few,CASSLGQGLEAFF
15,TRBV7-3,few,CASSLTGTGIHEQYF
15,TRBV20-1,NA,CSASGAAGETGELFF
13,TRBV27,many,CASSPVNTGELFF
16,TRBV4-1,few,CASSPAGRGSRTEAFF
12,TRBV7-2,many,CASSLFEREQYF
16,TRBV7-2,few,CASSPPGTLPWETQYF
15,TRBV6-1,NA,CASRKSQGLPDTQYF
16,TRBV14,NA,CASSQDSQTSNYGYTF
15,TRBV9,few,CASSAAGGSYNEQFF
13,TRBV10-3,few,CATTADQVYGYTF